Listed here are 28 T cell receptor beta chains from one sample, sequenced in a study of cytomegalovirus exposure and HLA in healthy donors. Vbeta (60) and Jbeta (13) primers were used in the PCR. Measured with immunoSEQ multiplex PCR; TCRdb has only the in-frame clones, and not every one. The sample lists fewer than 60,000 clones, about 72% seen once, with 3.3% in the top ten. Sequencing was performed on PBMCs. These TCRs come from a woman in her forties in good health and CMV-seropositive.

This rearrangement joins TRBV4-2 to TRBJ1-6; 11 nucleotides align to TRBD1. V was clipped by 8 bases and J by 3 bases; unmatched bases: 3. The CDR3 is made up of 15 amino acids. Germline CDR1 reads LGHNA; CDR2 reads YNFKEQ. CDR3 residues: CASGDRGVYNSPLHF. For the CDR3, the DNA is TGTGCCAGCGGGGACAGGGGGGTCTATAATTCACCCCTCCACTTT.

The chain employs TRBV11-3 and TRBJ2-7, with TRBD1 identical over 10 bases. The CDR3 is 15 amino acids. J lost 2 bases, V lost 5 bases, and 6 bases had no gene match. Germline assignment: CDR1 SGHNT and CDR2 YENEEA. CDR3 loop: CASSGGDRGPYEQYF. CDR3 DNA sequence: TGTGCCAGCAGCGGCGGGGACAGGGGTCCCTACGAGCAGTACTTC. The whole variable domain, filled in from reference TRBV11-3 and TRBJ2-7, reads EAGVVQSPRYKIIEKKQPVAFWCNPISGHNTLYWYLQNLGQGPELLIRYENEEAVDDSQLPKDRFSAERLKGVDSTLKIQPAELGDSAVYLCASSGGDRGPYEQYFGPGTRLTVT.

CDR3 DNA sequence: TGCGCCAGCAGCGAAGGGACTAGCGGTTACGCTAGCACAGATACGCAGTATTTT. Translation gives CASSEGTSGYASTDTQYF. V and J are TRBV10-1 and TRBJ2-3, with TRBD2 matching 11 bases. V dropped 6 bases and J dropped 0; count of bases not matched to a gene: 11. Germline loops: CDR1 WNHNN, CDR2 SYGVQD (reference sequence). The CDR3 has 18 amino acids.

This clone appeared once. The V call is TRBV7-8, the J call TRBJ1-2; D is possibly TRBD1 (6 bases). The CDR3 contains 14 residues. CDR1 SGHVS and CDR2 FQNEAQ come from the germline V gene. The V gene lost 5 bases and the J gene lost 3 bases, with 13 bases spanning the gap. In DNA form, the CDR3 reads TGTGCCAGCAGCCCCGTAGGGGGGGACTATGGCTACACCTTC. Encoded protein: CASSPVGGDYGYTF.

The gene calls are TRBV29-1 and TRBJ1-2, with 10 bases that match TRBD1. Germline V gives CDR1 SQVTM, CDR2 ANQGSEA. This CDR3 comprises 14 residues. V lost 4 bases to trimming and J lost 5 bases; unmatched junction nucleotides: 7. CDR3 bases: TGCAGCGTTGTGAAGACAGGGGGCGGTTATGGCTACACCTTC. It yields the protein CSVVKTGGGYGYTF.

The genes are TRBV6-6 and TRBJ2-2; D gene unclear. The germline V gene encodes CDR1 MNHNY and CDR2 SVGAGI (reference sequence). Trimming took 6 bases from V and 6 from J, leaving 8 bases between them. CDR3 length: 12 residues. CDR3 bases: TGTGCCAGCAGCCTAACCCCCGGGGAGCTGTTTTTT. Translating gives CASSLTPGELFF.

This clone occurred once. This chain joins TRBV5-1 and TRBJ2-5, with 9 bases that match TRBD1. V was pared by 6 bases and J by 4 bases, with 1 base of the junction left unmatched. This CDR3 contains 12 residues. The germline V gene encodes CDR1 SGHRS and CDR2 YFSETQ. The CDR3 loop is CASKDRGETQYF. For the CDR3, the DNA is TGCGCCAGCAAGGACAGGGGAGAGACCCAGTACTTC.

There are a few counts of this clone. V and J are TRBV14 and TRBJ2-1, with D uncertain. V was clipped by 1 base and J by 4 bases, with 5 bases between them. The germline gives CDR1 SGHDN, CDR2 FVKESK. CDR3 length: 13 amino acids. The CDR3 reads CASSQGSYNEQFF. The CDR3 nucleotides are TGTGCCAGCAGCCAAGGTTCTTACAATGAGCAGTTCTTC.

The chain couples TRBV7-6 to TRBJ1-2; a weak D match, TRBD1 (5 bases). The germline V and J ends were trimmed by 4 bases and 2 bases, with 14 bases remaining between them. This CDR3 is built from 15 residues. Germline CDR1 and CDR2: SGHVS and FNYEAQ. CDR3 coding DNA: TGTGCCAGCAGCTCGAATAAGGGGCCGAACTATGGCTACACCTTC. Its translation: CASSSNKGPNYGYTF.

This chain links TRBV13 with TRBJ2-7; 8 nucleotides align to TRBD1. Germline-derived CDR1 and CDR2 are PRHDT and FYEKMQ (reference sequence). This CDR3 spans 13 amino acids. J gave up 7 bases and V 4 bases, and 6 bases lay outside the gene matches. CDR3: CASSYQGAGEQYF. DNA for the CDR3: TGTGCCAGCAGCTATCAGGGGGCTGGAGAGCAGTACTTC. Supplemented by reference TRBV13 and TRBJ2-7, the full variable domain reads AAGVIQSPRHLIKEKRETATLKCYPIPRHDTVYWYQQGPGQDPQFLISFYEKMQSDKGSIPDRFSAQQFSDYHSELNMSSLELGDSALYFCASSYQGAGEQYFGPGTRLTVT.

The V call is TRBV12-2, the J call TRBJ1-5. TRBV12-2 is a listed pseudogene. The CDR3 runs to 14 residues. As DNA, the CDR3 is TGTGCAAGTCGCTTAGGGGGGGGCAATCAGCCCCAGCATTTT. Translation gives CASRLGGGNQPQHF.

DNA for the CDR3: TGTGCCAGCACCGAGGACGCGGGAAACACTGAAGCTTTCTTT. This codes for CASTEDAGNTEAFF. The V call is TRBV6-5, the J call TRBJ1-1; no firm D call. Looked up from germline, CDR1 is MNHEY and CDR2 is SVGAGI. The CDR3 has 14 amino acids. Trimming cost V 7 bases and J 2 bases, with 14 bases left between them.

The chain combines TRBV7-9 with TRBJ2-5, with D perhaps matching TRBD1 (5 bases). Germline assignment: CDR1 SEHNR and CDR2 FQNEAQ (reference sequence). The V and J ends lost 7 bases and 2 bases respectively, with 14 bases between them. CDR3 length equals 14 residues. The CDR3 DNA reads TGTGCCAGCAACCCAGGGTATGGGCAAGAGACCCAGTACTTC. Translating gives CASNPGYGQETQYF.

The CDR3 nucleotides are TGTGCCAGCTGTCGTAACAGGGTCCAAGAGACCCAGTACTTC. Protein: CASCRNRVQETQYF. This chain connects TRBV7-2 to TRBJ2-5, with D maybe TRBD1 (6 bases). Looked up from germline, CDR1 is SGHTA and CDR2 is FQGNSA. The CDR3 runs 14 residues. The V gene lost 8 bases and the J gene lost 1 base, with 14 bases spanning the gap.

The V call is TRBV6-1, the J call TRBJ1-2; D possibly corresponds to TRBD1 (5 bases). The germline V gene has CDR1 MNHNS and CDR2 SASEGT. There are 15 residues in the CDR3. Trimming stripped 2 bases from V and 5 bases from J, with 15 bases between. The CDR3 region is CASSEQGGTVYGYTF. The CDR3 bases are TGTGCCAGCAGTGAACAAGGTGGGACTGTATATGGCTACACCTTC.

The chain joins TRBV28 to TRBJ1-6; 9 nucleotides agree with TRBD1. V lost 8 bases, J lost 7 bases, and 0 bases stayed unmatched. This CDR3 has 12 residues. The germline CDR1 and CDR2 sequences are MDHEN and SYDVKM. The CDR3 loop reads CASGTGNSPLHF. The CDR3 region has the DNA TGTGCCAGCGGGACAGGGAATTCACCCCTCCACTTT.

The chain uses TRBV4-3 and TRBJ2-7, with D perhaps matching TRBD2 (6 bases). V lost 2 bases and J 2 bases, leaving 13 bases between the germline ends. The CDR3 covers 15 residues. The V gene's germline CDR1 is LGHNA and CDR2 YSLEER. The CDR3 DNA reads TGCGCCAGCAGCCAATTCGGGACTCCTACCTACGAGCAGTACTTC. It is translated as CASSQFGTPTYEQYF.

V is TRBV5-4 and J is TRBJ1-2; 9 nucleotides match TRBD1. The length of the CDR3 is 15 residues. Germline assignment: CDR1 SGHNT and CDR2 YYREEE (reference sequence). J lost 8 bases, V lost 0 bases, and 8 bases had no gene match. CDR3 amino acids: CASSLDRGRSVGYTF. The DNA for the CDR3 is TGTGCCAGCAGCTTGGACAGGGGGCGCTCGGTGGGCTACACCTTC.

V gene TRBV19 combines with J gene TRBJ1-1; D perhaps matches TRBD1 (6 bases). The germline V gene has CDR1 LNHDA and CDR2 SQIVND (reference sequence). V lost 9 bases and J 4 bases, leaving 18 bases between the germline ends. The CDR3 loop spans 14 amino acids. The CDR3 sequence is CASARNRDGTEAFF. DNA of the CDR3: TGTGCCAGCGCGCGAAACAGGGATGGCACTGAAGCTTTCTTT.

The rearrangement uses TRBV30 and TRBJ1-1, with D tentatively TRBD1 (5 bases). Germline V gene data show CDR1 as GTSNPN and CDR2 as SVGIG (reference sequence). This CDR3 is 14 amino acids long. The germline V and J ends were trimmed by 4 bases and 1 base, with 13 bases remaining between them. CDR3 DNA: TGTGCCTGGATTGACGGACACCCGAACACTGAAGCTTTCTTT. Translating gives CAWIDGHPNTEAFF.

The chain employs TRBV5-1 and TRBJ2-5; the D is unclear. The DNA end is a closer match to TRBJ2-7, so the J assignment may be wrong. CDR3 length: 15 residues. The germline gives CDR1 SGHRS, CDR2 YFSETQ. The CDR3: CASSLSGPPTHEQYF. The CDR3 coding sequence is TGCGCCAGCAGCTTGAGTGGGCCACCAACCCACGAGCAGTACTTC.

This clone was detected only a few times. The CDR3 here is CASSRDTSSYEQYF. CDR3 coding DNA: TGTGCCAGCAGCCGGGACACGAGCTCCTACGAGCAGTACTTC. The V and J genes are TRBV7-2 and TRBJ2-7; tentatively, D is TRBD1 (6 bases). V lost 5 bases to trimming and J lost 0 bases, with 11 bases between them. Germline V gene sequence: CDR1 SGHTA, CDR2 FQGNSA. This CDR3 contains 14 residues.

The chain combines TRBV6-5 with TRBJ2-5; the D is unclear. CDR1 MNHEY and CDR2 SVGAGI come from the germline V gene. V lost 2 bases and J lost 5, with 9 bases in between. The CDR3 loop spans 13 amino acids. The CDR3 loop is CASSYHNRETQYF. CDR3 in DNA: TGTGCCAGCAGTTACCATAATCGGGAGACCCAGTACTTC.

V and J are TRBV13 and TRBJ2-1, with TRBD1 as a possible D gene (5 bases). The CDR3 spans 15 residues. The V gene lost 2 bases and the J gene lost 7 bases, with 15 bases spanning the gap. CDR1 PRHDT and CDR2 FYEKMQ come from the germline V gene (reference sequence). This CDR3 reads CASSLSARAVNEQFF. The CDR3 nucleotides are TGTGCCAGCAGCTTATCGGCCAGGGCGGTAAATGAGCAGTTCTTC. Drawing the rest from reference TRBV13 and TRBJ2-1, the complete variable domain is AAGVIQSPRHLIKEKRETATLKCYPIPRHDTVYWYQQGPGQDPQFLISFYEKMQSDKGSIPDRFSAQQFSDYHSELNMSSLELGDSALYFCASSLSARAVNEQFFGPGTRLTVL.

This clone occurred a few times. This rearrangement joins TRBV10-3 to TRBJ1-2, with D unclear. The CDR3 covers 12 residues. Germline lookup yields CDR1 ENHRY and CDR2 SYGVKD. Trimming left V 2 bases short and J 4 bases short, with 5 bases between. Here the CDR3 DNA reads TGTGCCATCAGTGAGGCAGGCTATGGCTACACCTTC. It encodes CAISEAGYGYTF.

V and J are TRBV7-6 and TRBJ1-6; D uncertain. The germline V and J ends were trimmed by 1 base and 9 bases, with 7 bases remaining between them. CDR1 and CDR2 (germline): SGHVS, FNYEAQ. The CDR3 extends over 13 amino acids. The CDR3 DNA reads TGTGCCAGCAGCTTAGACCTAGCTTCACCCCTCCACTTT. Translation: CASSLDLASPLHF.

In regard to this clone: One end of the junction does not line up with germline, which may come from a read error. The CDR3 loop is CASSPTGGYTGELFF. The CDR3, as DNA: TGTGCTAGCAGCCCAACAGGGGGATACACCGGGGAGCTGTTTTTT. This chain joins TRBV7-7 and TRBJ2-2; 8 nucleotides match TRBD1. The CDR3 is 15 residues long. Germline CDR1 SSHAT, CDR2 FNYEAQ (reference sequence).

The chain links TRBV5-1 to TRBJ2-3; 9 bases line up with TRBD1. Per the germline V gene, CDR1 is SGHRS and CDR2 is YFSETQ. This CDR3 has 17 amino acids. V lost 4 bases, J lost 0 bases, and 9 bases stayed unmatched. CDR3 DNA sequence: TGCGCCAGCAGCCTGTCACAGGGGGCAAGGAGCACAGATACGCAGTATTTT. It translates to CASSLSQGARSTDTQYF.